A selection of T cell receptor beta chains follows, all from one sample in a study of OX40 agonist ivuxolimab in advanced cancers. TCRdb's copy holds only in-frame clones and misses some; the assay was immunoSEQ multiplex PCR. In the table there are about 80,000 clones, roughly 87% of which are singletons. The sequencing here drew on CD4+ or CD8+ T cells sorted from blood, taken in a trial of the OX40 agonist ivuxolimab. The receptor source for this set is an adult with an advanced solid tumor such as melanoma, head and neck, liver or kidney cancer. The CDR3 runs from the conserved cysteine through the conserved F or W. D genes are given only for firm matches.

d_call v_call cdr3_aa
TRBD1 TRBV2 CASRGQGSNYGYTF
. TRBV27 CASSQQGAKNIQYF
. TRBV15 CATNPGSGNREKLFF
TRBD1 TRBV7-3 CASTSRGTGNTEAFF
. TRBV19 CATSVVTFYGYTF
. TRBV9 CASSDEAGTSTDTQYF
. TRBV5-1 CASSPGQLQETQYF
. TRBV6-5 CASSRRAGATEAFF
. TRBV19 CASSHRLVLSSYEQYF
. TRBV6-1 CASSEGNNYEQYF
TRBD1 TRBV6-5 CASSYKGQGNEQYF